These T cell receptor beta chains were read from a single sample in a study of CXCR3-negative and CXCR3-positive naive CD8 T cells. TCRdb reprocessed the 5' RACE reads, keeping one entry per CDR3 protein, no DNA. The sample has about 50,000 distinct CDR3 sequences. The specimen sequenced was naive CXCR3- CD8+ T cells from blood. Receptors were obtained from a human donor in good health. Some clones in this sample may be carry-over from other donors' samples. Both conserved end residues are part of each CDR3. Expanded clones are given a class, and other clones once, few, many or no size at all.

.	TRBV19	TRBJ2-4	CASTSSLDIQYF
.	TRBV6-2/TRBV6-3	TRBJ1-1	CASSGIMNTEAFF
.	TRBV6-2/TRBV6-3	TRBJ1-1	CASSYLQGPPEAFF
.	TRBV7-9	TRBJ2-5	CASSRTGLETQYF
.	TRBV29-1	TRBJ1-1	CSVDSDSYDTEAFF
.	TRBV20-1	TRBJ2-3	CSARDGLAGDTDTQYF
.	TRBV30	TRBJ2-7	CAWMLRQQNSYEQYF
.	TRBV20-1	TRBJ2-7	CSAREGAGYEQYF
.	TRBV12-3/TRBV12-4	TRBJ2-1	CASSTRQGAFNEQFF
.	TRBV12-3/TRBV12-4	TRBJ2-4	CASSTDRDTSQYF
medium-sized	TRBV5-1	TRBJ2-1	CASSLDPDQVNEQFF
.	TRBV20-1	TRBJ1-2	CSARDTDSYGYTF
.	TRBV4-3	TRBJ2-7	CASSQASESPGFEQYF
.	TRBV7-7	TRBJ2-1	CASSLLAGPGNEQFF
.	TRBV20-1	TRBJ2-6	CSPVVSGANVLTF